A selection of T cell receptor beta chains follows, all from one sample in a study of T cells in Graves' hyperthyroidism and ophthalmopathy. TCRdb independently ran MiXCR on the multiplex PCR reads; one entry per CDR3 protein. This table has around 580,000 distinct CDR3 sequences, over 15% appearing once. The sample consisted of blood. Receptors were obtained from a woman aged 18-35 years with Graves' hyperthyroidism. CDR3s include the opening cysteine and the closing phenylalanine or tryptophan. A D gene is named only where the DNA matches it firmly. Clone size is shown for a subset of rows, as once, few, many or a class of expanded clone.

v_gene	j_gene	abundance	d_gene	CDR3nt	CDR3aa
TRBV6-2/TRBV6-3	TRBJ1-1	-	-	TGTGCCAGCAGTTACGTTTCGGGGAGGGATAACACTGAAGCTTTCTTT	CASSYVSGRDNTEAFF
TRBV5-1	TRBJ2-7	few	TRBD2	TGCGCCAGCAGCGAACTAGCGGGAAACGAGCAGTACTTC	CASSELAGNEQYF
TRBV29-1	TRBJ1-1	many	TRBD1	TGCCCCCCAAGGGGGCCCGACACTGAAGCTTTCTTT	CPPRGPDTEAFF
TRBV20-1	TRBJ1-1	many	-	TGCAGTGCTAGAGATTTTTGGGCCGGGGGTAACACTGAAGCTTTCTTT	CSARDFWAGGNTEAFF
TRBV19	TRBJ1-2	few	TRBD1	TGTGCCAGTAACGGGGGACAGGCCCGGGATGGCTACACCTTC	CASNGGQARDGYTF
TRBV9	TRBJ2-5	few	-	TGTGCCAGCAGCGTTTTGAATGGGGCCGAGGAGACCCAGTACTTC	CASSVLNGAEETQYF
TRBV18	TRBJ2-1	many	TRBD1	TGTGCCAGCTCACCACGGAACGGACAGGGGAGGTCCAATGAGCAGTTCTTC	CASSPRNGQGRSNEQFF
TRBV5-4	TRBJ2-1	few	-	TGTGCCAGCAGCCAAGTTGGGTATGAGCAGTTCTTC	CASSQVGYEQFF
TRBV9	TRBJ1-2	few	TRBD1	TGTGCCAGCAGCGCCCTAACAGGGGTTTATGGCTACACCTTC	CASSALTGVYGYTF
TRBV5-1	TRBJ2-1	many	TRBD2	TGCGCCAGCAGGCGGGGGACTAGCGGCGGCAATGAGCAGTTCTTC	CASRRGTSGGNEQFF
TRBV5-5	TRBJ1-5	-	-	TGTGCCAGCAGCGGGGACGTTGATCAGCCCCAGCATTTT	CASSGDVDQPQHF
TRBV5-5	TRBJ1-5	few	-	TGTGCCAGCAGCCGGGGGACGGCGAATCAGCCCCAGCATTTT	CASSRGTANQPQHF
TRBV12-3/TRBV12-4	TRBJ1-1	few	-	TGTGCCAGCAGTTTTTCTGGGAGGTCTGAAGCTTTCTTT	CASSFSGRSEAFF
TRBV2	TRBJ2-5	many	-	TGTGCCAGCAGTCCGGTGGAGACCCAGTACTTC	CASSPVETQYF
TRBV28	TRBJ1-4	many	-	TGTGCCAGCACCTCAGGGGTCGCTGCCGGAAAACTGTTTTTT	CASTSGVAAGKLFF
TRBV20-1	TRBJ2-5	-	-	TGCAGTGTAGAGGATGGGGGAAAGACCCAGTACTTC	CSVEDGGKTQYF
TRBV4-1	TRBJ2-4	-	-	TGCGCCAGCAGCCGGGGGGAGTTCGGCTTAGCCAAAAACATTCAGTACTTC	CASSRGEFGLAKNIQYF
TRBV5-8	TRBJ1-2	few	TRBD1	TGTGCCAGCAGCCACCGGGACAGAGGAAACTATGGCTACACCTTC	CASSHRDRGNYGYTF
TRBV7-9	TRBJ2-7	few	-	TGTGCCAGCAGCTTAGGGGGTGACGAGCAGTACTTC	CASSLGGDEQYF
TRBV12-3/TRBV12-4	TRBJ2-1	many	-	TGTGCCAGCAGAGTGAGGCGGGGTACCTACAATGAGCAGTTCTTC	CASRVRRGTYNEQFF
TRBV18	TRBJ2-3	-	TRBD1	TGTGCCAGCTCACCTCCGGGACAGCCAGATACGCAGTATTTT	CASSPPGQPDTQYF
TRBV10-3	TRBJ2-3	-	-	TGTGCCATCAGGTGGGGGAGCACAGATACGCAGTATTTT	CAIRWGSTDTQYF
TRBV7-2	TRBJ2-5	many	TRBD1	TGTGCCAGCAGCTATGGACAGGGGGCTGGGACCCAGTACTTC	CASSYGQGAGTQYF
TRBV12-3/TRBV12-4	TRBJ2-2	few	-	TGTGCCAGCAGTTTTGGGGGGGCTCGGGTCGGGGAGCTGTTTTTT	CASSFGGARVGELFF
TRBV20-1	TRBJ2-3	many	-	TGCAGTGTAGTCTTTAGCGGAGCAGATACGCAGTATTTT	CSVVFSGADTQYF
TRBV7-2	TRBJ2-7	many	-	TGTGCCAGCAGTTCGCTCTACGAGCAGTACTTC	CASSSLYEQYF
TRBV27	TRBJ1-1	many	-	TGTGCCACTAAGTTGAACACTGAAGCTTTCTTT	CATKLNTEAFF
TRBV24-1	TRBJ2-5	many	-	TGTGCCACCAGTGATTCGCCTAGCTCGGCGACCCAGTACTTC	CATSDSPSSATQYF
TRBV20-1	TRBJ1-4	many	-	TGCAGTGCTAGCCGAATCCAGGGATATAATGAAAAACTGTTTTTT	CSASRIQGYNEKLFF
TRBV7-9	TRBJ2-2	few	-	TGTGCCAGCAGTATTCCCGACGGATCGAACACCGGGGAGCTGTTTTTT	CASSIPDGSNTGELFF
TRBV9	TRBJ2-5	once	-	TGTGCCAGCAGCGAGGAGGGGACCAACCAAGAGACCCAGTACTTC	CASSEEGTNQETQYF
TRBV6-1	TRBJ2-6	-	-	TGTGCCAGCAGTGATTCGGGGTCTGGGGCCAACGTCCTGACTTTC	CASSDSGSGANVLTF
TRBV6-2/TRBV6-3	TRBJ2-1	few	-	TGTGCCAGCAGTTACCGGAGCTCCTACAATGAGCAGTTCTTC	CASSYRSSYNEQFF
TRBV2	TRBJ2-2	-	TRBD1	TGTGCCAGCAGTTCGGACAGGGAGCCCACCGGGGAGCTGTTTTTT	CASSSDREPTGELFF
TRBV5-1	TRBJ1-1	few	-	TGCGCCAGCGGTGCCGGGGTGAACACTGAAGCTTTCTTT	CASGAGVNTEAFF
TRBV6-6	TRBJ2-1	few	TRBD2	TGTGCCAGCAGTTACCGGACTAGCGGGGGATACAATGAGCAGTTCTTC	CASSYRTSGGYNEQFF
TRBV6-5	TRBJ2-5	few	TRBD1	TGTGCCAGCAGTTACTCCGACAGGGCAGAGACCCAGTACTTC	CASSYSDRAETQYF
TRBV11-3	TRBJ2-7	few	-	TGTGCCAGCAGCTTGACGCCGGGAGACGTAGTTGAGCAGTACTTC	CASSLTPGDVVEQYF
TRBV19	TRBJ1-2	-	-	TGTGCCACTAGGGACCTCCGGAGGGACTATGGCTACACCTTC	CATRDLRRDYGYTF
TRBV3-1	TRBJ2-1	many	TRBD2	TGTGCCAGCAGCCAAGATTGGGCTAGCGGGAGTCATGATGAGCAGTTCTTC	CASSQDWASGSHDEQFF
TRBV20-1	TRBJ2-7	many	TRBD1	TGCAGTGCCGAGGGACAGATCTACGAGCAGTACTTC	CSAEGQIYEQYF
TRBV6-1	TRBJ1-3	-	-	TGTGCCAGCAGTGATACAGGACACCTCTCTGGAAACACCATATATTTT	CASSDTGHLSGNTIYF
TRBV5-5	TRBJ2-7	many	TRBD1	TGTGCCAGCAGCCCGGGTGCGACAGGGAACGACGAGCAGTACTTC	CASSPGATGNDEQYF